The 5 T cell receptor beta chains below were found in one sample sequenced in a study of CD8+CD57+ T cells in acquired aplastic anemia (dated by TCRdb to between 2017 and 2018). Sequencing was performed on an Illumina HiSeq 2000. TCR beta VDJ combination and CDR3 sequence profiling used genomic DNA as the template. TCRdb reworked the public reads: Q25 trimming with fastp, MiXCR clone assembly, productive beta chains retained. Here each entry gathers all rows of one CDR3 protein and keeps the most common genes and DNA. The sample table holds over 200,000 distinct CDR3 sequences, of which around 60% were seen once. Less than 30% of the sample lies in the top ten. Sequencing input: sorted CD4+, CD8+, or CD8+CD57+ T cells (not recorded which) from PBMCs. The source of these receptors is a human donor in good health.

CDR3 protein: CASRQGLAGHEQYF. Here the CDR3 DNA reads TGTGCCAGCAGGCAAGGACTAGCGGGGCACGAGCAGTACTTC. The chain employs TRBV7-8 and TRBJ2-7; 12 bases are a match to TRBD2. CDR1 SGHVS and CDR2 FQNEAQ come from the germline V gene. V lost 6 bases, J lost 5 bases, and 5 bases stayed unmatched. The CDR3 runs 14 residues.

At least ten counts were recorded for this clonotype. The chain carries TRBV24-1 and TRBJ1-5; 10 bases fit TRBD1. Germline CDR1 KGHDR, CDR2 SFDVKD. V shed 6 bases, J shed 7 bases, and the junction held 5 bases outside the gene matches. The CDR3 is made up of 14 amino acids. The DNA of the CDR3 is TGTGCCACCAGTTCCGGGACAGGGGCCCAGCCCCAGCATTTT. It yields the protein CATSSGTGAQPQHF.

V gene TRBV7-9 combines with J gene TRBJ2-5, with D perhaps being TRBD1 or TRBD2 (6 bases each). V was trimmed by 6 bases and J by 4 bases, leaving 15 bases between them. The CDR3 sequence is 14 residues long. CDR1 is SEHNR and CDR2 is FQNEAQ in the germline V gene (reference sequence). The CDR3 nucleotides are TGTGCCAGCAGATCCTACGGGGGCGCAGAGACCCAGTACTTC. It encodes CASRSYGGAETQYF.

This clonotype was picked up one time. The chain is built from TRBV12-3 or TRBV12-4 and TRBJ2-5, with 11 bases lining up with TRBD2. This CDR3 spans 13 amino acids. Losses at the gene ends were 3 bases for V and 9 bases for J; bases not matched to a gene: 3. For the CDR3, the DNA is TGTGCCAGCAGTTTCCGGGGACTAGCGGCCCAGTACTTC. The encoded protein is CASSFRGLAAQYF.

This clonotype occurred many times. The chain joins TRBV6-4 to TRBJ2-1; no clear D gene. The CDR3 extends over 13 amino acids. The V and J ends lost 2 bases and 3 bases respectively, with 5 bases between them. Germline V gene sequence: CDR1 MRHNA, CDR2 SNTAGT. The CDR3 region is CASSDRSYNEQFF. DNA for the CDR3: TGTGCCAGCAGTGACCGGAGCTACAATGAGCAGTTCTTC.